The present TCR beta chain was sequenced within a study of T cells in Graves' hyperthyroidism and ophthalmopathy. To note about this clonotype: Its cognate antigen is unknown.

TCR beta CDR3 regions were amplified from RNA transcripts. The primer set for the first-round RT-PCR of the TCR CDR3 was HTBI. TCRdb called the multiplex PCR reads again in MiXCR, with one record for every CDR3 protein. Of 350,000 to 400,000 distinct CDR3 sequences in the sample, about 15% are singletons; the top ten hold roughly 11%. Study-level points and caveats: By a 13 V-J model, ophthalmopathy was set apart from stable hyperthyroidism. Before onset, ophthalmopathy was predicted by the model a median approximately 6.7 months earlier. Blood also held most thyroid clonotypes expanded beyond 0.001.

Sequencing was performed on blood. This clonotype was sampled from a woman aged 55-70 years with Graves' hyperthyroidism.

The DNA for the CDR3 is TGTGCCAGCAGTCAGCGGGTTTTCTCCACTGAAGCTTTCTTT. Amino acid sequence: CASSQRVFSTEAFF. The chain links TRBV14 to TRBJ1-1; no reliable D call. There are 14 residues in the CDR3. The V and J ends lost 6 bases and 4 bases respectively, with 15 bases between them. Germline-derived CDR1 and CDR2 are SGHDN and FVKESK.